Listed here are 23 T cell receptor beta chains from one sample, sequenced in a study of T-cell reconstitution after alpha-beta-depleted transplantation in children. Unique molecular identifiers were used in preparing the TCRbeta library. TCRdb re-called the PCR reads through MiXCR, storing one row per CDR3 protein. The data show nearly 400,000 distinct CDR3 sequences, roughly 22% seen once. The sequenced sample was PBMCs from the stem cell graft donor, obtained from the stem cell graft. These receptors were taken from a human donor who donated a stem cell graft to a child with acute myeloid leukemia.

This clonotype was found many times. The V gene is TRBV25-1, the J gene TRBJ2-7, with D possibly being TRBD2 (5 bases). Between the trimmed V and J ends, which lost 3 bases and 7 bases, there was a span of 22 bases. Germline CDR1 is MGHDK and CDR2 is SYGVNS. The CDR3 is 16 residues long. The CDR3 region has the DNA TGTGCCAGCAGTGAGGCCGCCGGACTGCCCGGTAGGGAGCAGTACTTC. Translation gives CASSEAAGLPGREQYF.

The chain recombines TRBV9 with TRBJ2-1; maybe TRBD2 (5 bases). This CDR3 has 16 amino acids. V lost 0 bases, J lost 6 bases, and 16 bases lay in between. Germline CDR1 is SGDLS and CDR2 is YYNGEE. CDR3 sequence (DNA): TGTGCCAGCAGCGTAGCAGGACTTGAACTGGGCAATGAGCAGTTCTTC. Translating gives CASSVAGLELGNEQFF. The full variable domain, in which reference TRBV9 and TRBJ2-1 provide the parts outside the CDR3, is DSGVTQTPKHLITATGQRVTLRCSPRSGDLSVYWYQQSLDQGLQFLIQYYNGEERAKGNILERFSAQQFPDLHSELNLSSLELGDSALYFCASSVAGLELGNEQFFGPGTRLTVL.

This clonotype showed up many times. The chain uses TRBV20-1 and TRBJ2-1, with 13 nucleotides matching TRBD2. V lost 2 bases and J lost 7; bases outside the gene matches: 5. This CDR3 has 15 residues. In germline, CDR1 is DFQATT, CDR2 SNEGSKA (reference sequence). This chain's CDR3 is CSARLTSGRRNEQFF. Written as DNA, the CDR3 is TGCAGTGCTAGATTGACTAGCGGGAGGCGGAATGAGCAGTTCTTC.

This clonotype came up a few times. This rearrangement joins TRBV5-1 to TRBJ2-1; 15 nucleotides align to TRBD2. Unmatched junction bases numbered 7, after V lost 4 bases and J lost 2 bases. The V gene's germline CDR1 is SGHRS and CDR2 YFSETQ. This CDR3 has 18 residues. CDR3 DNA: TGCGCCAGCAGCACCGGACTAGCGGGAGGGATAACCTACAATGAGCAGTTCTTC. Protein product: CASSTGLAGGITYNEQFF.

The chain recombines TRBV4-1 with TRBJ2-7, with a tentative D call TRBD2 (6 bases). Trimming left V 1 base short and J 7 bases short, with 11 bases between. This CDR3 is 13 amino acids long. The germline CDR1 and CDR2 sequences are MGHRA and YSYEKL. CDR3 protein: CASSQGRVGEQYF. CDR3 coding DNA: TGCGCCAGCAGCCAAGGGAGGGTCGGGGAGCAGTACTTC.

This clonotype turned up a few times. J is TRBJ2-3 and V is TRBV5-1, with TRBD2 identical over 11 bases. Germline trimming cut 3 bases from V and 2 bases from J; bases unmatched to any gene: 2. The CDR3 is 15 residues long. The germline CDR1 and CDR2 sequences are SGHRS and YFSETQ. CDR3 residues: CASSSGLAVTDTQYF. The DNA of the CDR3 is TGCGCCAGCAGCTCGGGACTAGCGGTCACAGATACGCAGTATTTT.

J is TRBJ1-3 and V is TRBV2; tentative D call: TRBD1 (5 bases). This CDR3 has 15 amino acids. The V and J ends lost 6 bases and 2 bases respectively, with 14 bases between them. CDR1 is SNHLY, CDR2 FYNNEI, per germline. The CDR3 loop reads CASSQQGYAGNTIYF. The CDR3 DNA reads as TGTGCCAGCAGCCAGCAGGGCTACGCTGGAAACACCATATATTTT. Looking up the rest from reference TRBV2 and TRBJ1-3 gives the full variable domain: EPEVTQTPSHQVTQMGQEVILRCVPISNHLYFYWYRQILGQKVEFLVSFYNNEISEKSEIFDDQFSVERPDGSNFTLKIRSTKLEDSAMYFCASSQQGYAGNTIYFGEGSWLTVV.

V usage is TRBV12-3 or TRBV12-4 and J usage is TRBJ2-6, with D tentatively TRBD1 (6 bases). V dropped 3 bases and J dropped 0 bases, with 9 bases sitting between them. The CDR3 length is 16 residues. The CDR3 DNA reads TGTGCCAGCAGTTTGCAGGGACACTCTGGGGCCAACGTCCTGACTTTC. This sequence encodes CASSLQGHSGANVLTF.

The sample holds many counts of this clonotype. J is TRBJ2-7 and V is TRBV27; perhaps TRBD2 as D (6 bases). Germline CDR1 and CDR2: MNHEY and SMNVEV (reference sequence). The ends were cut back, 7 bases at V and 3 bases at J, with 13 bases in the middle. This CDR3 region has 13 residues. CDR3 bases: TGTGCCAGCAAGGAGGGGTCCTTCTACGAGCAGTACTTC. Its protein is CASKEGSFYEQYF.

This clonotype turned up a few times. The chain employs TRBV4-1 and TRBJ1-5, with D perhaps matching TRBD1 (5 bases). Germline V CDR1 and CDR2: MGHRA, YSYEKL. The CDR3 has 14 residues. V shed 1 base and J shed 8 bases, with 12 bases lying between them. Here the CDR3 reads CASSQGGLGEPQHF. Written as DNA, the CDR3 is TGCGCCAGCAGCCAAGGGGGGTTAGGGGAGCCCCAGCATTTT.

This chain connects TRBV12-3 or TRBV12-4 to TRBJ1-1, with 8 bases fitting TRBD1. Germline trimming cut 1 base from V and 0 bases from J; bases unmatched to any gene: 10. CDR3 size: 18 residues. The CDR3 DNA follows: TGTGCCAGCAGTTTAGTATCCAGGGGGCTCCAAATGAACACTGAAGCTTTCTTT. Encoded protein: CASSLVSRGLQMNTEAFF.

This clonotype was recorded many times. V usage is TRBV27 and J usage is TRBJ2-7; tentative D call: TRBD2 (6 bases). Trimming took off 3 bases at V and 4 bases at J, with 13 bases between the two ends. Germline assignment: CDR1 MNHEY and CDR2 SMNVEV (reference sequence). The CDR3 contains 14 residues. CDR3 amino acids: CASSFSAEGYEQYF. CDR3 DNA: TGTGCCAGCAGTTTCTCCGCGGAGGGGTACGAGCAGTACTTC.

This sequence joins TRBV5-4 and TRBJ2-1; a possible D gene is TRBD2 (6 bases). Germline values: CDR1 SGHNT, CDR2 YYREEE (reference sequence). Trimming shortened V by 2 bases and J by 6 bases, and 18 bases separated the two germline ends. The CDR3 length is 16 residues. The CDR3 nucleotides are TGTGCCAGCAGCTTACCCGGGAGAGGTCGGCTCAATGAGCAGTTCTTC. Translation gives CASSLPGRGRLNEQFF.

The chain employs TRBV12-3 or TRBV12-4 and TRBJ1-1; TRBD1 might be the D (5 bases). The CDR3 consists of 14 residues. V gave up 5 bases and J gave up 8 bases, with 18 bases separating them. CDR3 in DNA: TGTGCCAGCAGTCCCTGGGACCTAATATCCGAAGCTTTCTTT. Translated: CASSPWDLISEAFF.

The gene calls are TRBV4-3 and TRBJ2-1; D unresolved. The CDR3 has 14 residues. CDR1 is LGHNA and CDR2 is YSLEER in the germline V gene. V dropped 4 bases and J dropped 3 bases, with 10 bases sitting between them. CDR3 region: CASSPQPGYNEQFF. The CDR3 DNA sequence: TGCGCCAGCAGCCCCCAACCGGGCTACAATGAGCAGTTCTTC.

This clonotype was recorded many times. The chain recombines TRBV12-3 or TRBV12-4 with TRBJ2-1, with TRBD2 matching over 10 bases. The trim removed 3 bases at V and 7 bases at J, leaving 3 bases unmatched. The CDR3 length is 14 residues. CDR3 sequence reads: CASSLASGRNEQFF. In DNA, the CDR3 is TGTGCCAGCAGTTTGGCTAGCGGGAGAAATGAGCAGTTCTTC.

The chain employs TRBV28 and TRBJ2-2; D not resolved. Trimming removed 5 bases at V and 0 bases at J, with 19 bases between. The length of the CDR3 is 18 residues. CDR1 and CDR2 from the germline V gene are MDHEN and SYDVKM. DNA for the CDR3: TGTGCCAGCAGTCCTCCGCCAGTTTTTGGACCGAACACCGGGGAGCTGTTTTTT. Residues: CASSPPPVFGPNTGELFF.

The chain combines TRBV28 with TRBJ2-7; perhaps TRBD2 as D (6 bases). Germline loops: CDR1 MDHEN, CDR2 SYDVKM. CDR3 length: 14 amino acids. V was shortened by 7 bases and J by 3 bases, with 16 bases between the two germline ends. DNA of the CDR3: TGTGCCAGCACCCCGGGACTGCCTGGCTACGAGCAGTACTTC. Its protein product is CASTPGLPGYEQYF.

This rearrangement joins TRBV21-1 to TRBJ2-7; TRBD2 is the table's D call, not checked against the DNA. TRBV21-1 is classified as a pseudogene. The CDR3 length is 13 residues. CDR3 DNA sequence: TGTGCCAGCAGCACTGGCGAGGGTGACGAGCAGTACTTC. Encoded protein: CASSTGEGDEQYF.

V is TRBV4-1 and J is TRBJ2-7; no definite D call. Germline V gene sequence: CDR1 MGHRA, CDR2 YSYEKL. CDR3 length: 16 residues. V shed 1 base and J shed 0 bases, with 13 bases lying between them. The CDR3 sequence is CASSQVITFLSYEQYF. In DNA, the CDR3 is TGCGCCAGCAGCCAAGTAATTACCTTCCTCTCCTACGAGCAGTACTTC.

This clonotype occurred a few times. The chain joins TRBV20-1 to TRBJ2-7, with 8 bases aligning to TRBD2. J lost 9 bases, V lost 5 bases, and 12 bases had no gene match. There are 13 residues in the CDR3. Germline CDR1 is DFQATT and CDR2 is SNEGSKA (reference sequence). This chain's CDR3 is CSASISGNLGQYF. The DNA of the CDR3 is TGCAGTGCTTCAATTAGCGGGAACCTCGGGCAGTACTTC.

This clonotype has more than one count but fewer than ten. The chain links TRBV24-1 to TRBJ2-3; 11 bases agree with TRBD1. Germline lookup yields CDR1 KGHDR and CDR2 SFDVKD. The CDR3 is 15 residues long. V lost 3 bases, J lost 6 bases, and 4 bases stayed unmatched. The CDR3 DNA reads TGTGCCACCAGTGATAGGGACAGGGGGGCGGATACGCAGTATTTT. It specifies CATSDRDRGADTQYF.

This clonotype was detected ten times or more. This chain connects TRBV20-1 to TRBJ2-1; 13 bases align to TRBD2. CDR1 DFQATT and CDR2 SNEGSKA come from the germline V gene (reference sequence). V gave up 1 base and J gave up 4 bases; unmatched junction bases: 10. The CDR3 has 18 residues. Here the CDR3 reads CSARGLTSGRRPYNEQFF. The CDR3 DNA is TGCAGTGCTAGAGGCCTGACTAGCGGGAGGCGACCTTACAATGAGCAGTTCTTC.